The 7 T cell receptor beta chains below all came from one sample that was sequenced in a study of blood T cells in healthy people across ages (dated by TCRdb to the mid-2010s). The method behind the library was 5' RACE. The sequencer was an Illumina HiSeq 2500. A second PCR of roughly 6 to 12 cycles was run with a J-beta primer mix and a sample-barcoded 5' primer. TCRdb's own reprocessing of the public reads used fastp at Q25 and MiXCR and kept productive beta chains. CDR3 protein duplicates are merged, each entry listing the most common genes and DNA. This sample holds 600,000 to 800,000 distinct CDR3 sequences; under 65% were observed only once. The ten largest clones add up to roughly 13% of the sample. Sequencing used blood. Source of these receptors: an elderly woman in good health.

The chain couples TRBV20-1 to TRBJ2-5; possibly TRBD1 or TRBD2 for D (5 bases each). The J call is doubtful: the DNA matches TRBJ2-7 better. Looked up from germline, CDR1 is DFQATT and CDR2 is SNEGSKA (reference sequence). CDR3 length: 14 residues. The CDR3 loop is CSARGTWSSYEQYF. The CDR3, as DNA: TGCAGTGCTAGGGGGACGTGGAGCTCCTACGAGCAGTACTTC.

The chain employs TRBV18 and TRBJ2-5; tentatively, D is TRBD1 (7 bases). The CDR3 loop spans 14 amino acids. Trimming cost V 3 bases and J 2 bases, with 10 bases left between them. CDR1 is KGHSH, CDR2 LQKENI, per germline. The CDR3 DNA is TGTGCCAGCTCACCGACAGGGAGGCAAGAGACCCAGTACTTC. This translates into CASSPTGRQETQYF.

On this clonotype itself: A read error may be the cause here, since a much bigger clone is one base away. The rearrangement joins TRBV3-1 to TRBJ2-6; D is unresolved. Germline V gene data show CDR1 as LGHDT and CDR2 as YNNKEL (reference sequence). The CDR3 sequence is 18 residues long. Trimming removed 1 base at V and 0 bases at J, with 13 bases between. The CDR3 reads CASSQGYRRHSGANVLTF. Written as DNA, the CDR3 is TGTGCCAGCAGCCAAGGGTATAGACGGCACTCTGGGGCCAACGTCCTGACTTTC.

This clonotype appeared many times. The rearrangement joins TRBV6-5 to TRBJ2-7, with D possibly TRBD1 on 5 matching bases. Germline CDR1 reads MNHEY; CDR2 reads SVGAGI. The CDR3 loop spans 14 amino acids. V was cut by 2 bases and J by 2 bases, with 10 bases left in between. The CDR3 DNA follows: TGTGCCAGCAGTTACATCGCAGGGACCTACGAGCAGTACTTC. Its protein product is CASSYIAGTYEQYF.

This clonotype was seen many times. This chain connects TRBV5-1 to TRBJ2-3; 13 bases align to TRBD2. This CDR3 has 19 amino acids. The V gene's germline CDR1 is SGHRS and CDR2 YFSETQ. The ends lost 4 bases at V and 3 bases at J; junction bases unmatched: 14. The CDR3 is CASSPTGLAGVRGTDTQYF. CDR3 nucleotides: TGCGCCAGCAGCCCTACCGGACTAGCGGGAGTGAGGGGAACAGATACGCAGTATTTT.

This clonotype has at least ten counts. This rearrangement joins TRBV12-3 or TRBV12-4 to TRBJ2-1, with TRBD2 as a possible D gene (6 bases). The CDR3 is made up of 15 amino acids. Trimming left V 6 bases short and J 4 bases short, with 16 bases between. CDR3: CASRGSGTLYNEQFF. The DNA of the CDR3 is TGTGCCAGCAGGGGGTCGGGGACTTTATACAATGAGCAGTTCTTC.

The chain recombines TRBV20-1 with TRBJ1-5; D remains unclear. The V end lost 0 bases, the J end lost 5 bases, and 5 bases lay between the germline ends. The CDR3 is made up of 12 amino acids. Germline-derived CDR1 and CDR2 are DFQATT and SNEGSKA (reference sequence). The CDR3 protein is CSARDHYQPQHF. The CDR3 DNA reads TGCAGTGCTAGAGACCACTATCAGCCCCAGCATTTT.